This T cell receptor (beta chain) was recorded in a study of T cells in Graves' hyperthyroidism and ophthalmopathy. General study findings and limits: Progression to ophthalmopathy was predicted a median of 6.5 months early.

Diagnostic decisions used clinical symptoms, serum thyroxine and TRAb, thyroid ultrasound and orbital computed tomography. Ten or more counts support this clonotype. The antigen is undetermined. From germline, CDR1 is SGDLS and CDR2 YYNGEE. Trimming took 4 bases from V and 4 from J; bases not matched to a gene: 7. The CDR3 has 16 amino acids. What was amplified from RNA transcripts were TCR beta CDR3 regions. First-round RT-PCR targeting the TCR CDR3 was performed with the HTBI primer set. One entry per CDR3 protein results from TCRdb running MiXCR on the multiplex PCR reads. The table lists 300,000 to 350,000 distinct CDR3 sequences, around a sixth of them singletons.

This TCR was recovered from a woman aged 50 to 60 with Graves' hyperthyroidism. This chain uses TRBV9 with TRBJ2-1, with 11 bases lining up with TRBD1. Sequenced: blood. DNA for the CDR3: TGTGCCAGCAGCTCAGGACAGGGGGCGTTGTACAATGAGCAGTTCTTC. Translated: CASSSGQGALYNEQFF.